This T cell receptor (beta chain) was sequenced for a study of blood T cell repertoires in COVID-19 (dated by TCRdb to the early 2020s). In terms of the full investigation: The collaborator samples originated in the United States, Italy and Spain and spanned the acute and convalescent phases of COVID-19. The repertoires were released in a freely available public database intended as a resource for research on the immune response to SARS-CoV-2. Where available, HLA class I and class II types were taken from metadata supplied by the sample provider and were not determined by assay-based typing. The sample metadata nearly always contained a de-identified subject ID, COVID-19 status, age in years and sex. Samples came from the ongoing ImmuneRACE study (first 160 participants) plus 1,254 subjects from 6 global collaborators. The material from the prospective study consisted of cDNA or gDNA derived from T cells, B-cell-depleted T cells, or PBMCs. Subjects who had been exposed to COVID-19, were actively infected with it, or had recovered from it provided the deeply sampled blood TCRbeta repertoires that made up the dataset.

General conclusions and limits of the study: Clinical and demographic metadata were provided uncurated, with the amount varying by source and participant.

Samples from volunteer blood donors who had recovered from COVID-19 were contributed by a second Seattle source. Collaborating institutions collected whole blood in K2EDTA tubes following their own protocols. For TCRbeta analysis, collaborators shipped samples as frozen whole blood, isolated PBMCs, or DNA extracted from either of those sample types. TCRbeta CDR3 regions were amplified from genomic DNA by means of the immunoSEQ Assay, a bias-controlled multiplex PCR. The authors processed their data as follows. The number of nucleated cells in each sample was estimated from the amplification of reference gene primers within the assay. Sequence reads were collapsed and filtered to measure the absolute abundance of every unique TCRbeta CDR3 rearrangement. For each sample, productive Simpson clonality was calculated as the square root of Simpson's diversity index across productive rearrangements. Not all clones reach the TCRdb copy of this immuneACCESS table, which keeps in-frame sequences only. Checked studies attribute under half of the gap to unresolved V genes and leave the rest unexplained. The V and J calls and clone size were taken over from that table, and D and trimming were inferred from the DNA. This sample lists about 170,000 clones; 84% were detected once. Roughly 7.5% of the sample is taken by the ten largest.

Points on this clone: The antigen this receptor binds is unknown. Base-call qualities are not available, and no considerably larger clone is one nucleotide away.

CDR1 SGHTA and CDR2 FQGNSA were looked up in the germline V gene. The CDR3 runs 14 residues from the cysteine to the phenylalanine. Just CDR3 DNA is preserved here, 42 bases in frame from base 1. Germline trimming: 4 bases from V, 5 bases from J; junction bases outside gene matches: 5. The rearrangement joined TRBV7-2 to TRBJ2-3; TRBD1 aligns with 8 central bases. The TCR was taken from a man aged 35-49 years who had recovered from COVID-19. The sequenced sample consisted of peripheral blood. CDR3 region: CASSWTGTGDTQYF. The DNA reads TGTGCCAGCAGCTGGACAGGGACGGGAGATACGCAGTATTTT.